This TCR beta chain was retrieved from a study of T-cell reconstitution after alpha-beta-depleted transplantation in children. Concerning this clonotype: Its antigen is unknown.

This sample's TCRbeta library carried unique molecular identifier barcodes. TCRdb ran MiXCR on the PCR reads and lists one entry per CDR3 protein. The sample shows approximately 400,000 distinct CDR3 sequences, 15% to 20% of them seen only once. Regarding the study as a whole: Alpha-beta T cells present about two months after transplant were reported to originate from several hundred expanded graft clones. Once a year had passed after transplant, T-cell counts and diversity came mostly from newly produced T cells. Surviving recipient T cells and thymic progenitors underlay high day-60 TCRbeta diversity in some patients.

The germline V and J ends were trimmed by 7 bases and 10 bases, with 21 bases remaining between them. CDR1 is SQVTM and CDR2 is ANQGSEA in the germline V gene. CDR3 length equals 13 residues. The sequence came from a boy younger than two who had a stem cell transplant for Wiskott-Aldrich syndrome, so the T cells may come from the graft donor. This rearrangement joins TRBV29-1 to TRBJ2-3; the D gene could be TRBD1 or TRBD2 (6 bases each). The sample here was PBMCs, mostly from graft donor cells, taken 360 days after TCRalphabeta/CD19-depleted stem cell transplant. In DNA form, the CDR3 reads TGCAGCGGGCAACAGGGTACACGGGGGTCGCAGTATTTT. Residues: CSGQQGTRGSQYF.